A selection of T cell receptor beta chains follows, all from one sample in a study of T-cell memory formation after mild COVID-19. TCRdb independently ran MiXCR on the 5' RACE reads; one entry per CDR3 protein. The sample lists approximately 250,000 distinct CDR3 sequences; over 15% were seen once. Sequences were obtained from PBMCs or a T cell subset sorted from them (not recorded which). The origin of the receptors is a man between 18 and 35 years old who had mild COVID-19 (a few samples of this study predate the infection). Cell type and time point are not known. Each CDR3 is given with its conserved first and last residue. D genes are given only for firm matches. Clone sizes are given selectively: once, few, many, or a class where the clone is expanded.

v_call: TRBV28; clone_size: few; j_call: TRBJ1-1; d_call: TRBD1; cdr3_nt: TGTGCCAGCAGTTCATACAGGGGGTACACTGAAGCTTTCTTT; cdr3_aa: CASSSYRGYTEAFF
v_call: TRBV27; clone_size: few; j_call: TRBJ2-5; d_call: .; cdr3_nt: TGTGCCAGCAGCTGGGGGAAGAGAGAGACCCAGTACTTC; cdr3_aa: CASSWGKRETQYF
v_call: TRBV5-1; clone_size: .; j_call: TRBJ2-3; d_call: .; cdr3_nt: TGCGCCAGCAGCTTGACAGGGCTCCCCACAGATACGCAGTATTTT; cdr3_aa: CASSLTGLPTDTQYF
v_call: TRBV3-2; clone_size: .; j_call: TRBJ1-1; d_call: .; cdr3_nt: TGTGCCAGCAGCCAAGTTGGTGTGAAAGCTTTCTTT; cdr3_aa: CASSQVGVKAFF
v_call: TRBV7-9; clone_size: many; j_call: TRBJ2-2; d_call: .; cdr3_nt: TGTGCCAGCAGCTCGACAGGCTCCACCGGGGAGCTGTTTTTT; cdr3_aa: CASSSTGSTGELFF
v_call: TRBV4-3; clone_size: .; j_call: TRBJ1-2; d_call: TRBD1; cdr3_nt: TGCGCCAGCAGGCGGACGGGACAGGGTTACTATGGCTACACCTTC; cdr3_aa: CASRRTGQGYYGYTF
v_call: TRBV6-2/TRBV6-3; clone_size: few; j_call: TRBJ2-2; d_call: TRBD2; cdr3_nt: TGTGCCAGCAGCTTGACTAGCGCTGAGAACACCGGGGAGCTGTTTTTT; cdr3_aa: CASSLTSAENTGELFF
v_call: TRBV6-5; clone_size: .; j_call: TRBJ2-1; d_call: TRBD2; cdr3_nt: TGTGCCAGCAGTTACTCAGGACTAGCGGGCAATGAGCAGTTCTTC; cdr3_aa: CASSYSGLAGNEQFF
v_call: TRBV9; clone_size: few; j_call: TRBJ2-3; d_call: .; cdr3_nt: TGTGCCAGCAGCGTACAGAGGTGGGGCACAGATACGCAGTATTTT; cdr3_aa: CASSVQRWGTDTQYF
v_call: TRBV5-5; clone_size: few; j_call: TRBJ1-1; d_call: TRBD1; cdr3_nt: TGTGCCAGCAGCGCGGACAGGAGCGCTTTCTTT; cdr3_aa: CASSADRSAFF
v_call: TRBV12-3/TRBV12-4; clone_size: few; j_call: TRBJ2-7; d_call: TRBD1; cdr3_nt: TGTGCCAGCAGCTTGACAGGGGTCTTCTACGAGCAGTACTTC; cdr3_aa: CASSLTGVFYEQYF
v_call: TRBV9; clone_size: .; j_call: TRBJ2-2; d_call: .; cdr3_nt: TGTGCCAGCGATAGCTGGACCGGGGAGCTGTTTTTT; cdr3_aa: CASDSWTGELFF
v_call: TRBV5-1; clone_size: .; j_call: TRBJ1-4; d_call: .; cdr3_nt: TGCGCCAGCAGCCTTCGCGGGGCGAGGATAGCAACTAATGAAAAACTGTTTTTT; cdr3_aa: CASSLRGARIATNEKLFF
v_call: TRBV6-2/TRBV6-3; clone_size: .; j_call: TRBJ2-1; d_call: .; cdr3_nt: TGTGCCAGCAGTTACGACGGTCCCCTAGATGAGCAGTTCTTC; cdr3_aa: CASSYDGPLDEQFF
v_call: TRBV7-3; clone_size: few; j_call: TRBJ2-1; d_call: TRBD2; cdr3_nt: TGTGCCAGCAGCTTAAAAGCGGGGGATGAGCAGTTCTTC; cdr3_aa: CASSLKAGDEQFF
v_call: TRBV4-1; clone_size: few; j_call: TRBJ1-1; d_call: .; cdr3_nt: TGCGCCAGCAGCCAAGTAGCACCGAACACTGAAGCTTTCTTT; cdr3_aa: CASSQVAPNTEAFF
v_call: TRBV7-3; clone_size: .; j_call: TRBJ2-3; d_call: .; cdr3_nt: TGTGCCAGCAGTCAACTTCCTAGCAGTGCAGATACGCAGTATTTT; cdr3_aa: CASSQLPSSADTQYF
v_call: TRBV15; clone_size: .; j_call: TRBJ1-2; d_call: .; cdr3_nt: TGTGCCACCAGCAGCAATAATGGCTACACCTTC; cdr3_aa: CATSSNNGYTF
v_call: TRBV29-1; clone_size: few; j_call: TRBJ2-3; d_call: TRBD2; cdr3_nt: TGCAGCGTTACAACTAGCGGGGGGGCTGGAGATACGCAGTATTTT; cdr3_aa: CSVTTSGGAGDTQYF
v_call: TRBV4-1; clone_size: many; j_call: TRBJ2-7; d_call: .; cdr3_nt: TGCGCCAGCAGCCATGCACAAACCTACGAGCAGTACTTC; cdr3_aa: CASSHAQTYEQYF
v_call: TRBV7-2; clone_size: many; j_call: TRBJ2-5; d_call: .; cdr3_nt: TGTGCCAGCAGCTTAATGGTGGCGGGGGAGACCCAGTACTTC; cdr3_aa: CASSLMVAGETQYF
v_call: TRBV7-2; clone_size: few; j_call: TRBJ1-5; d_call: TRBD1; cdr3_nt: TGTGCCAGCAGCTTACGTCCCCAGGGGGCAGGGCAGCCCCAGCATTTT; cdr3_aa: CASSLRPQGAGQPQHF